The subject of this entry is one T cell receptor beta chain. The source of the sample is a study of blood T cell repertoires in COVID-19. Turning to the study itself: The origin of the acute and convalescent COVID-19 samples was the United States, Italy and Spain. The analysed material was cDNA or gDNA that came from T cells, B-cell-depleted T cells, or PBMCs.

The ends lost 0 bases at V and 5 bases at J; junction bases unmatched: 8. The CDR3 covers 16 residues. Germline CDR1 and CDR2: LGHNA and YSLEER. Source study methods: Estimation of nucleated cell counts relied on the amplification of reference gene primers. Measured with immunoSEQ multiplex PCR; TCRdb has only the in-frame clones, and not every one. V, J and clone size reflect that table, while D and trimming were determined from the DNA. The data contain fewer than 40,000 clones, approximately 80% of them seen just once; the ten biggest clones take up roughly 31%. The chain employs TRBV4-3 and TRBJ2-5; 8 bases align to TRBD2. Sequencing was done on a sample of peripheral blood. The clonotype comes from a man at least 80 years old with acute or convalescent COVID-19. The CDR3 spells CASSQDAVGRVETQYF. The CDR3 nucleotides read TGCGCCAGCAGCCAAGACGCAGTCGGGAGGGTGGAGACCCAGTACTTC.